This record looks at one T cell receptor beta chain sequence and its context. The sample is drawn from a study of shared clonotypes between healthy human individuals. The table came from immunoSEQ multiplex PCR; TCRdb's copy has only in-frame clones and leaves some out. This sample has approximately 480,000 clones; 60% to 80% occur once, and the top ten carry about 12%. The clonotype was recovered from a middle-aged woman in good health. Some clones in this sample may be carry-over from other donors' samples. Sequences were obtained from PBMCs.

CDR3 sequence: CASSPGGVEQFF. In DNA, the CDR3 is TGTGCCAGCAGCCCTGGGGGGGTGGAGCAGTTCTTC. V usage is TRBV9 and J usage is TRBJ2-1; 7 nucleotides agree with TRBD2. The germline V gene has CDR1 SGDLS and CDR2 YYNGEE. The CDR3 extends over 12 amino acids. V dropped 4 bases and J dropped 10; count of bases not matched to a gene: 5.